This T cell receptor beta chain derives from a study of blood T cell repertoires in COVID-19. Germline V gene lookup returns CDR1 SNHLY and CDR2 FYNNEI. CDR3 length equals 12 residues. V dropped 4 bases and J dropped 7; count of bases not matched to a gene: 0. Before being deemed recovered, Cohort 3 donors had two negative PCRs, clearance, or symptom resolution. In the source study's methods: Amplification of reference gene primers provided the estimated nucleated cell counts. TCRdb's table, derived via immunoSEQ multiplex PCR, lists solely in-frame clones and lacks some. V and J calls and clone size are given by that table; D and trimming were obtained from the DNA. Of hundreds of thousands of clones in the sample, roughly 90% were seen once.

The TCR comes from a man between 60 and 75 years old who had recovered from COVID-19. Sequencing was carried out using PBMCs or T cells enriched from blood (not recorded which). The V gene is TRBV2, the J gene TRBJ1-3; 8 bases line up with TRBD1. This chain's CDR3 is CASSGQGNTIYF. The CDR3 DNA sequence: TGTGCCAGCAGTGGACAGGGGAACACCATATATTTT.